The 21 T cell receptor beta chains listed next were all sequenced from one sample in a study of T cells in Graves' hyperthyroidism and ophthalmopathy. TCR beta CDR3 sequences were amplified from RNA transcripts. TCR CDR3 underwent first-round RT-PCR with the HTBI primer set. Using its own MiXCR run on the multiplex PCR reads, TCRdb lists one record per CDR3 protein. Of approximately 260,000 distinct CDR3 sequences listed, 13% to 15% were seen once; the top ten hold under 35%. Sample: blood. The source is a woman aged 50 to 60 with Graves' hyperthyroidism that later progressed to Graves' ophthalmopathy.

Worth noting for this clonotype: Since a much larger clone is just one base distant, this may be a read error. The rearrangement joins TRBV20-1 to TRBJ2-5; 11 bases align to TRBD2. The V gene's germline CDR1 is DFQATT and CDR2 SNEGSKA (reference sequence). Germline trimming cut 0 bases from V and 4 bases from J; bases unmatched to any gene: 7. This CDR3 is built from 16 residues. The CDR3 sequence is CSARDVLGTSGETQYF. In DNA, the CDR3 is TGCAGTGCTAGAGATGTTCTAGGGACTAGCGGAGAGACCCAGTACTTC.

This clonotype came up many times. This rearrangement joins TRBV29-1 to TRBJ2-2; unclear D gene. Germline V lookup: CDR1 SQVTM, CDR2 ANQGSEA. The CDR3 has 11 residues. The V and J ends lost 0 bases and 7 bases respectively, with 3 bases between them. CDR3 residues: CSVEENGELFF. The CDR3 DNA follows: TGCAGCGTTGAAGAAAACGGGGAGCTGTTTTTT.

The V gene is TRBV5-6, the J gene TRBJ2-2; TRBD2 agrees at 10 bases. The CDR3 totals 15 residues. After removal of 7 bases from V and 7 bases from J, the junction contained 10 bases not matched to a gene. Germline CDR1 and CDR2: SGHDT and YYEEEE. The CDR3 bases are TGTGCCAGCGGCAGCGGGAGGGCCGGATTCGGGGAGCTGTTTTTT. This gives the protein CASGSGRAGFGELFF.

CDR3 in DNA: TGTGCCAGTAGTATACGCCATGGCAGGGGGCAAGCAGATACGCAGTATTTT. Translating gives CASSIRHGRGQADTQYF. The chain combines TRBV19 with TRBJ2-3, with 8 bases identical to TRBD1. V dropped 2 bases and J dropped 4; count of bases not matched to a gene: 11. The CDR3 extends over 17 amino acids. From germline, CDR1 is LNHDA and CDR2 SQIVND (reference sequence). Full variable domain (rest looked up from reference TRBV19 and TRBJ2-3): DGGITQSPKYLFRKEGQNVTLSCEQNLNHDAMYWYRQDPGQGLRLIYYSQIVNDFQKGDIAEGYSVSREKKESFPLTVTSAQKNPTAFYLCASSIRHGRGQADTQYFGPGTRLTVL.

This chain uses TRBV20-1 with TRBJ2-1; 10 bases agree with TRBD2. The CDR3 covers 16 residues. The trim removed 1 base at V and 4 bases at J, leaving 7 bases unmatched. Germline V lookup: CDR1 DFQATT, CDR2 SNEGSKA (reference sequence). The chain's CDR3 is CSARVRSGRGYNEQFF. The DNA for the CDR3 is TGCAGTGCTAGAGTTAGGAGCGGGAGGGGTTACAATGAGCAGTTCTTC.

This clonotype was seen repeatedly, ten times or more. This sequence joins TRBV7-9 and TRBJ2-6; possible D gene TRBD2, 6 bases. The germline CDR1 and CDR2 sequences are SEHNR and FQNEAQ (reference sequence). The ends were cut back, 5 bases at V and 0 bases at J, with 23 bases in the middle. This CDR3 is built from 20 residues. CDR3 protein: CASSHPTWVAAISGANVLTF. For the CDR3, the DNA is TGTGCCAGCAGCCACCCAACCTGGGTAGCGGCCATCTCTGGGGCCAACGTCCTGACTTTC. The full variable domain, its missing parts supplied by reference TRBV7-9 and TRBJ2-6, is DTGVSQNPRHKITKRGQNVTFRCDPISEHNRLYWYRQTLGQGPEFLTYFQNEAQLEKSRLLSDRFSAERPKGSFSTLEIQRTEQGDSAMYLCASSHPTWVAAISGANVLTFGAGSRLTVL.

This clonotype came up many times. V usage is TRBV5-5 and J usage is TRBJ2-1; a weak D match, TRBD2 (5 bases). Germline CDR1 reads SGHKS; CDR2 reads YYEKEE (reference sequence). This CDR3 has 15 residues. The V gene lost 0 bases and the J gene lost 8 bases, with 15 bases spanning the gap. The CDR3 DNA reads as TGTGCCAGCAGCTTGGTCTCTAGCTCGGTCGATGAGCAGTTCTTC. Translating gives CASSLVSSSVDEQFF.

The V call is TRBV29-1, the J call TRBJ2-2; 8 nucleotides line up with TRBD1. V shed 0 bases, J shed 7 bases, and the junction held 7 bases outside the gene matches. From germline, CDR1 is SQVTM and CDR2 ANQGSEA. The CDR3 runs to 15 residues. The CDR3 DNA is TGCAGCGTTGAAGAATCTGACAGGGGTGGCGGGGAGCTGTTTTTT. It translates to CSVEESDRGGGELFF.

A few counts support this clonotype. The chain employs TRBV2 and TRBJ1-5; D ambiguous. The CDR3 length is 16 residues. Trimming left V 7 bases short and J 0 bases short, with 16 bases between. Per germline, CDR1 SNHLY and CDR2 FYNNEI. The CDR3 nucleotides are TGTGCCAGCAAGCAGGAGCGAGGTACTAGCAATCAGCCCCAGCATTTT. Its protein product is CASKQERGTSNQPQHF.

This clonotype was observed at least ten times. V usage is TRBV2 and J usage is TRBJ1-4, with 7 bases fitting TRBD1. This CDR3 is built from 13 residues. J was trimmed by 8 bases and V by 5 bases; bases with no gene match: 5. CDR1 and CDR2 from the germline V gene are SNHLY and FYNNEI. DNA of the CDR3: TGTGCCAGCAGTCCAGGGGGGATAGAAAAACTGTTTTTT. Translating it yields CASSPGGIEKLFF.

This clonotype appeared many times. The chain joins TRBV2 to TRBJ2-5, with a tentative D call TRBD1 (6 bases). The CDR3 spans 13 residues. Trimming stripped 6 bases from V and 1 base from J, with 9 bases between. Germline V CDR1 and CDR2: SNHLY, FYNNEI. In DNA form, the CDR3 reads TGTGCCAGCAGGGAACAGGGCCAAGAGACCCAGTACTTC. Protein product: CASREQGQETQYF.

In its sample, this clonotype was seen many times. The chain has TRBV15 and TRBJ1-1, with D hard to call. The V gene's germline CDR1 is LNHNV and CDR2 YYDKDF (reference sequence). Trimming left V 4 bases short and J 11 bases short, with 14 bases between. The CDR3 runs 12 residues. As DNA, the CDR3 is TGTGCCACCAGCACTTCTTTCAAGCAGGCTTTCTTT. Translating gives CATSTSFKQAFF.

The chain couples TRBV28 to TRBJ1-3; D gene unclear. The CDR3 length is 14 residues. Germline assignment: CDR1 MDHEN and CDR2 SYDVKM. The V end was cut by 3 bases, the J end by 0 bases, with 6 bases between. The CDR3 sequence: CASSFRGSGNTIYF. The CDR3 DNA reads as TGTGCCAGCAGTTTTCGGGGCTCTGGAAACACCATATATTTT.

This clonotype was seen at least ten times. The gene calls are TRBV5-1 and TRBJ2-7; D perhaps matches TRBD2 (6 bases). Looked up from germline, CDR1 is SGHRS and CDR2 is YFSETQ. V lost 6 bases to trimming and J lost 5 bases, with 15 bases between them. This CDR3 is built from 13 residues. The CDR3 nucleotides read TGCGCCAGCACCCCAACTAGCTTAGACGAGCAGTACTTC. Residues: CASTPTSLDEQYF.

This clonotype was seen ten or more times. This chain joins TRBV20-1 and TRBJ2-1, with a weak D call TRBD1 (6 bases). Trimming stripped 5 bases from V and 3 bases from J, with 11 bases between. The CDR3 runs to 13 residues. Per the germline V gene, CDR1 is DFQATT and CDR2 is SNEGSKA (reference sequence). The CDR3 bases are TGCAGTGCTCCCGGGACAAGCTACAATGAGCAGTTCTTC. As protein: CSAPGTSYNEQFF.

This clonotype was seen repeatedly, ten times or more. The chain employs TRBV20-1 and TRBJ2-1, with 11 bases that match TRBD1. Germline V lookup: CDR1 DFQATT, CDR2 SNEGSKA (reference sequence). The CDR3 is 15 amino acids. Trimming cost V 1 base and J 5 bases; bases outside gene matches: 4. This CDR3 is CSARAGGQGDNEQFF. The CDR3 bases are TGCAGTGCTAGAGCAGGGGGACAGGGGGACAATGAGCAGTTCTTC.

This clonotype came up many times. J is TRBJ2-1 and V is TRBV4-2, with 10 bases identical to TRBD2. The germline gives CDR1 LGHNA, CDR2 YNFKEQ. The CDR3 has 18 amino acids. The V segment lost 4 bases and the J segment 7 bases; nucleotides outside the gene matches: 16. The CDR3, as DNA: TGTGCCAGCAGCCCCAACCCCTCCAGCGGGAGGGCGCGGAATGAGCAGTTCTTC. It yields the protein CASSPNPSSGRARNEQFF.

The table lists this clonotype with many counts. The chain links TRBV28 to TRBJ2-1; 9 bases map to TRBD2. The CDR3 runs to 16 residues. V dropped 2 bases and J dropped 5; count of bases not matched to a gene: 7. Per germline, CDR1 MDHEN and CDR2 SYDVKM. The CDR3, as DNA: TGTGCCAGCAGTTTAACGCGGGCTAGCGGGGACAATGAGCAGTTCTTC. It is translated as CASSLTRASGDNEQFF.

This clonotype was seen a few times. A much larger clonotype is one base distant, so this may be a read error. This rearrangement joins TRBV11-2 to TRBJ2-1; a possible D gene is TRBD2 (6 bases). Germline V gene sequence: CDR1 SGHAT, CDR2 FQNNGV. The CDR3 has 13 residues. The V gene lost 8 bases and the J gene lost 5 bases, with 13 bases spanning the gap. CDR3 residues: CASPSARDNEQFF. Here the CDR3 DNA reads TGTGCCAGCCCTAGCGCCAGGGACAATGAGCAGTTCTTC.

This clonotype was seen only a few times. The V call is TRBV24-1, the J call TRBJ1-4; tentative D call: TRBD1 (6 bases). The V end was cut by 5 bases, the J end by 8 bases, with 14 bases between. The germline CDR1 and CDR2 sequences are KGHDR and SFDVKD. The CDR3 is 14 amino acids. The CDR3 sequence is CATSGKGVAEKLFF. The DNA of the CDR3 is TGTGCCACCAGTGGTAAGGGGGTGGCAGAAAAACTGTTTTTT.

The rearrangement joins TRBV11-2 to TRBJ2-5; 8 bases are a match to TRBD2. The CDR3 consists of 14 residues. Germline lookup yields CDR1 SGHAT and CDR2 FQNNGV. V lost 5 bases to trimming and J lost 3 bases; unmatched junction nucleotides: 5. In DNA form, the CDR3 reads TGTGCCAGCAGCCTGACGGGACTAGAAGAGACCCAGTACTTC. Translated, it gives CASSLTGLEETQYF.